This T cell receptor (beta chain) was obtained from a study of PD-L1 blockade in urothelial cancer. Study background: In the patient group, about 90% of the roughly 29 were males with bladder-origin urothelial cancer. Analyzed time points were 3 weeks (second dose) and 6 weeks after therapy began.

The CDR3 contains 15 residues. With V trimmed by 3 bases and J by 2 bases, 7 bases remained unmatched. Germline V lookup: CDR1 SGHKS, CDR2 YYEKEE (reference sequence). Time point noted: pretreatment peripheral blood. Repertoires were generated with immunoSEQ multiplex PCR, while TCRdb's copy carries only in-frame clones and drops some. This sample has roughly 130,000 clones; about four fifths occur once, and the top ten carry 3.2%. The sample consisted of PBMCs, taken around atezolizumab (anti-PD-L1) treatment. The chain recombines TRBV5-5 with TRBJ2-7; TRBD1 matches 8 bases. This receptor was obtained from a man in his fifties or sixties with urothelial cancer. CDR3 sequence: CASSSLRDRTYEQYF. The CDR3 DNA follows: TGTGCCAGCAGCTCATTACGGGACAGGACCTACGAGCAGTACTTC.